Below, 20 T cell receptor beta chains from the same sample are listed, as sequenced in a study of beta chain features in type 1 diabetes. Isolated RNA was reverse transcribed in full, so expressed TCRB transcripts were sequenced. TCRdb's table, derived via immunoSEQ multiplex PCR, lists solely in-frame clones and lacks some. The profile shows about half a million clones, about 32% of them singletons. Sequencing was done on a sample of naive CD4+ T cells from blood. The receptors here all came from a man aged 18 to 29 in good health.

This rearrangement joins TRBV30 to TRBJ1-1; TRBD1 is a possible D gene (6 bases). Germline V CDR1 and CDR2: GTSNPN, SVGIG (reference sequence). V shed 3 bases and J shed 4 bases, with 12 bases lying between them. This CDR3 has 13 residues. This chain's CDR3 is CAWSGDMSTEAFF. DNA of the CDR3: TGTGCCTGGAGCGGGGACATGAGCACTGAAGCTTTCTTT.

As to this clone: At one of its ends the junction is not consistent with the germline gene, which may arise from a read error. In nucleotides, the CDR3 is TGTGCCAGCAGCTCGGGACTAGCGGCAGTCTTC. This encodes CASSSGLAAVF. The V call is TRBV7-2, the J call TRBJ2-1; 11 bases map to TRBD2. Per germline, CDR1 SGHTA and CDR2 FQGNSA. The CDR3 has 11 residues.

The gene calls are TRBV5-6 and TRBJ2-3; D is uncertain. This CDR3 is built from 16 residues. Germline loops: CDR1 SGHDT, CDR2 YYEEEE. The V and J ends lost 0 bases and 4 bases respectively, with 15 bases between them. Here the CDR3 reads CASSLDGKGYSDTQYF. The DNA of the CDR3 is TGTGCCAGCAGCTTGGATGGGAAAGGGTATTCAGATACGCAGTATTTT.

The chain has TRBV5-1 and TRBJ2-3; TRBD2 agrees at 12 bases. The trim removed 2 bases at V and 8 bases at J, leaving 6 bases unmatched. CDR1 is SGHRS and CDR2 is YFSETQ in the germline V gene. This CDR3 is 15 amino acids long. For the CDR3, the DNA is TGCGCCAGCAGCTTACAGACTAGCGGGAGCGGTACGCAGTATTTT. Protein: CASSLQTSGSGTQYF.

In nucleotides, the CDR3 is TGTGCCAGCAGAGACCCCTACAATGAGCAGTTCTTC. Amino acid sequence: CASRDPYNEQFF. The V gene is TRBV2, the J gene TRBJ2-1; no clear D. The germline CDR1 and CDR2 sequences are SNHLY and FYNNEI. The CDR3 totals 12 residues. The ends were cut back, 6 bases at V and 2 bases at J, with 5 bases in the middle.

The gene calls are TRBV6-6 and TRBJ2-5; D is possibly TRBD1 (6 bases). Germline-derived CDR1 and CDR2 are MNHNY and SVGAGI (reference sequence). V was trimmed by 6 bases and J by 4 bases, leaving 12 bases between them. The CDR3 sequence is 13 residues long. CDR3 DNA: TGTGCCAGCAGGGAACAGGGTGGAGAGACCCAGTACTTC. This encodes CASREQGGETQYF.

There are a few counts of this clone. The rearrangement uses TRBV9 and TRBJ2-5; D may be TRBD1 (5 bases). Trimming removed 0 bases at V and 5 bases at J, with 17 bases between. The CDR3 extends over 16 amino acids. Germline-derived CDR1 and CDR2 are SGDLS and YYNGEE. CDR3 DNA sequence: TGTGCCAGCAGCGTAGATCCCCGTGGGGCAGGGGAGACCCAGTACTTC. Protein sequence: CASSVDPRGAGETQYF.

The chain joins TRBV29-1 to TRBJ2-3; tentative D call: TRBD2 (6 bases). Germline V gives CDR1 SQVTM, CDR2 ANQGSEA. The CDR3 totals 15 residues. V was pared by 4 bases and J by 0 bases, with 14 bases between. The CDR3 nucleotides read TGCAGCGTTGTCGGGAGAGGATCGAGCACAGATACGCAGTATTTT. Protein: CSVVGRGSSTDTQYF.

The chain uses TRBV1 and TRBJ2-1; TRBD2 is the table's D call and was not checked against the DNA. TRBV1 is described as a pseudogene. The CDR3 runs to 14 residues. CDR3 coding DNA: TGCACCAGCAGCCAAGTTCGAGCGGGAGATGAGCAGTTCTTC. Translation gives CTSSQVRAGDEQFF.

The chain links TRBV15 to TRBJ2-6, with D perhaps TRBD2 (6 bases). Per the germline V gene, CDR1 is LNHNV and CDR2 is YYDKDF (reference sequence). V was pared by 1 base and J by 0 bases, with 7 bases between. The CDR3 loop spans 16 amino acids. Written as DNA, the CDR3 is TGTGCCACCAGCAGAGGGAGGGCCTCTGGGGCCAACGTCCTGACTTTC. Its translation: CATSRGRASGANVLTF.

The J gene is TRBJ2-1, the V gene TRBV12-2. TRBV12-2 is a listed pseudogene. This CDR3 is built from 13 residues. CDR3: CASRKSRRNEQFF. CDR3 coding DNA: TGTGCAAGTCGCAAAAGTAGGCGCAATGAGCAGTTCTTC.

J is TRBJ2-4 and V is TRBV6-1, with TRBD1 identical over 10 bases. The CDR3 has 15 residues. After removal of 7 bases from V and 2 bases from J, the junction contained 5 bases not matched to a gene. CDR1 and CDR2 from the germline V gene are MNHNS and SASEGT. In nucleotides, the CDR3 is TGTGCCAGCAACCGGGACAGGGGATCCAAAAACATTCAGTACTTC. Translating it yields CASNRDRGSKNIQYF.

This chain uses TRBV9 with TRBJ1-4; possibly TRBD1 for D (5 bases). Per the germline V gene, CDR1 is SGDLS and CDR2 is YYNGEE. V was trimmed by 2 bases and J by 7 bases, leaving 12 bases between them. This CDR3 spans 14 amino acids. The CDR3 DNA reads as TGTGCCAGCAGCGTTAACGGGGGAGGTGAAAAACTGTTTTTT. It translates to CASSVNGGGEKLFF. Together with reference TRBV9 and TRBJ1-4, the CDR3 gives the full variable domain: DSGVTQTPKHLITATGQRVTLRCSPRSGDLSVYWYQQSLDQGLQFLIQYYNGEERAKGNILERFSAQQFPDLHSELNLSSLELGDSALYFCASSVNGGGEKLFFGSGTQLSVL.

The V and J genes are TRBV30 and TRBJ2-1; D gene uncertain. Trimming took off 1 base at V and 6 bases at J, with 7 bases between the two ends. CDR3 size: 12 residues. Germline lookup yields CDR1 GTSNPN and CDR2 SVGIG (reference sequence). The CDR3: CAWSAWPNEQFF. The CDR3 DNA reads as TGTGCCTGGAGTGCTTGGCCCAATGAGCAGTTCTTC. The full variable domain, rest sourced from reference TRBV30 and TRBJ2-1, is SQTIHQWPATLVQPVGSPLSLECTVEGTSNPNLYWYRQAAGRGLQLLFYSVGIGQISSEVPQNLSASRPQDRQFILSSKKLLLSDSGFYLCAWSAWPNEQFFGPGTRLTVL.

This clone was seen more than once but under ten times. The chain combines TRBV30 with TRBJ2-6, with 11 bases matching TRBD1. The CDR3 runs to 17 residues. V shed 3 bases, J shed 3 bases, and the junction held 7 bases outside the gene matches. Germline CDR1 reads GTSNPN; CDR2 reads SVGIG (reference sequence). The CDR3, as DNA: TGTGCCTGGAGCCCGGGGACAGGGGGTTTTGGGGCCAACGTCCTGACTTTC. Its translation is CAWSPGTGGFGANVLTF.

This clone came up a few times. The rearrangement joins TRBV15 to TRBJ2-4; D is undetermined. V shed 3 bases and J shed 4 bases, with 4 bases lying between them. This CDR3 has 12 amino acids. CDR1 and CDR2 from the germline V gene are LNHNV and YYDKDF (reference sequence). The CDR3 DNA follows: TGTGCCACCAGCAGCCTGAAAAACATTCAGTACTTC. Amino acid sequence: CATSSLKNIQYF.

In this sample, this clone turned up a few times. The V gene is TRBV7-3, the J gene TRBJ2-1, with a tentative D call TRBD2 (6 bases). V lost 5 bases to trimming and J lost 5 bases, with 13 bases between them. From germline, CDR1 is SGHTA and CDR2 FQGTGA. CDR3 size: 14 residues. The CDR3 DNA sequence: TGTGCCAGCAGCACGGCGGGACCCAACAATGAGCAGTTCTTC. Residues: CASSTAGPNNEQFF.

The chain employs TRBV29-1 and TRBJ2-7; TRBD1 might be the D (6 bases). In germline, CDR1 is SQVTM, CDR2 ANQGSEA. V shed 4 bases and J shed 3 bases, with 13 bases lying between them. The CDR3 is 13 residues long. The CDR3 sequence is CSVGGQYFYEQYF. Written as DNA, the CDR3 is TGCAGCGTTGGGGGACAATACTTCTACGAGCAGTACTTC.

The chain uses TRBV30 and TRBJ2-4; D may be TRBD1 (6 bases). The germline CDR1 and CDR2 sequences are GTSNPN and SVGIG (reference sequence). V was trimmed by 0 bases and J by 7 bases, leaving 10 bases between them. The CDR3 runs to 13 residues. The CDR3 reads CAWSVSQGNIQYF. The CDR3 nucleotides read TGTGCCTGGAGTGTAAGCCAGGGGAACATTCAGTACTTC. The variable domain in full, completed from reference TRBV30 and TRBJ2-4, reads SQTIHQWPATLVQPVGSPLSLECTVEGTSNPNLYWYRQAAGRGLQLLFYSVGIGQISSEVPQNLSASRPQDRQFILSSKKLLLSDSGFYLCAWSVSQGNIQYFGAGTRLSVL.

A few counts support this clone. The CDR3 is CASSRTFQETQYF. The CDR3 nucleotides read TGTGCCAGCAGTAGGACATTCCAAGAGACCCAGTACTTC. The chain uses TRBV2 and TRBJ2-5; D might be TRBD1 (5 bases). This CDR3 has 13 amino acids. Germline assignment: CDR1 SNHLY and CDR2 FYNNEI. The germline V and J ends were trimmed by 5 bases and 1 base, with 8 bases remaining between them. The entire variable domain, with the rest obtained from reference TRBV2 and TRBJ2-5, is as follows: EPEVTQTPSHQVTQMGQEVILRCVPISNHLYFYWYRQILGQKVEFLVSFYNNEISEKSEIFDDQFSVERPDGSNFTLKIRSTKLEDSAMYFCASSRTFQETQYFGPGTRLLVL.